This T cell receptor beta chain was recovered during a study of blood T cells in healthy people across ages. Then a second PCR, running roughly 7 to 11 cycles, was carried out with a sample-barcoded 5' primer and a J-beta primer mix. Researchers report that each sample yielded at least 2.5 million CDR3-containing paired-end reads. TCRdb used MiXCR to reprocess the 5' RACE reads, holding one entry per CDR3 protein. The sample consists of under 1,100,000 distinct CDR3 sequences, less than 25% of them appearing once. These data also formed part of another study, on T cells of mothers and their children. That work states: Second-PCR amplification with M1S added sample barcodes and 2-4 random nucleotides. Every mother produced more than 9.5 million TCR beta CDR3 reads, whereas every child provided several million.

The clonotype was recovered from a girl aged 2-10 years in good health. Material for sequencing was blood.

CDR3 loop: CASSLQYTGELFF. The CDR3 coding sequence is TGTGCCAGCAGCTTACAGTACACCGGGGAGCTGTTTTTT. The V and J genes are TRBV11-2 and TRBJ2-2; D remains unclear. Between the trimmed V and J ends, which lost 2 bases and 3 bases, there was a span of 4 bases. Germline V gene data show CDR1 as SGHAT and CDR2 as FQNNGV. The CDR3 is 13 amino acids.